The clone carrying this T cell receptor (beta chain) was observed once. The record originates from a study of T cells in narcolepsy. Repertoires were generated with immunoSEQ multiplex PCR, while TCRdb's copy carries only in-frame clones and drops some. The data contain 8,000 to 10,000 clones, around 64% of them singletons. The CDR3 runs 17 residues. V was clipped by 0 bases and J by 4 bases; unmatched bases: 8. Germline-derived CDR1 and CDR2 are MDHEN and SYDVKM. The TCR comes from a human donor with narcolepsy. The sample comprised CD45RA- memory CD8+ T cells from PBMCs. The chain recombines TRBV28 with TRBJ2-5; 10 bases map to TRBD2. Here the CDR3 DNA reads TGTGCCAGCAGTTTATGGGCTAGCGGGGGATTCAGAGAGACCCAGTACTTC. This encodes CASSLWASGGFRETQYF.